This note documents a single TCR beta chain sequence. The data were produced by immunoSEQ multiplex PCR, yet TCRdb's version contains in-frame clones alone and is incomplete. The repertoire includes more than 70,000 clones, about 90% of them detected once, and about 0.26% sits in the top ten. With 6 bases clipped from V and 3 bases from J, the junction kept 7 bases outside the gene matches. The CDR3 length is 14 residues. Germline V gene sequence: CDR1 MDHEN, CDR2 SYDVKM. This record comes from a study of technical replicates of blood from a few donors. The chain recombines TRBV28 with TRBJ2-7; TRBD1 aligns across 8 bases. The receptor was isolated from a human donor in good health. Sample: T cells isolated from PBMCs. CDR3 nucleotide sequence: TGTGCCAGCAGGCCTACGGACAGGGTCTACGAGCAGTACTTC. Translating gives CASRPTDRVYEQYF.